This T cell receptor beta chain was recorded in a study of blood T cell repertoires in COVID-19. The overall study: The cDNA or gDNA used as material had been derived from T cells, B-cell-depleted T cells, or PBMCs.

CDR3 length equals 15 residues. The V gene's germline CDR1 is SGHAT and CDR2 FQNNGV. The junction had 9 bases not matched to a gene; V was cut back by 8 bases and J by 0 bases. Original analysis: Reference gene primer amplification yielded estimated nucleated cell counts. Sequencing was performed with immunoSEQ multiplex PCR; in TCRdb, only in-frame clones are kept and a portion is missing. V and J calls and clone size are copied from that table; D and trimming were computed from the DNA. Among more than 80,000 clones listed, around 88% were seen once. The chain recombines TRBV11-2 with TRBJ1-1; 7 bases line up with TRBD1. The sequence derives from a man aged 50 to 59 with active COVID-19. Input material: peripheral blood. CDR3 region: CASVAYRGVNTEAFF. Here the CDR3 DNA reads TGTGCCAGCGTGGCGTACAGGGGCGTGAACACTGAAGCTTTCTTT.